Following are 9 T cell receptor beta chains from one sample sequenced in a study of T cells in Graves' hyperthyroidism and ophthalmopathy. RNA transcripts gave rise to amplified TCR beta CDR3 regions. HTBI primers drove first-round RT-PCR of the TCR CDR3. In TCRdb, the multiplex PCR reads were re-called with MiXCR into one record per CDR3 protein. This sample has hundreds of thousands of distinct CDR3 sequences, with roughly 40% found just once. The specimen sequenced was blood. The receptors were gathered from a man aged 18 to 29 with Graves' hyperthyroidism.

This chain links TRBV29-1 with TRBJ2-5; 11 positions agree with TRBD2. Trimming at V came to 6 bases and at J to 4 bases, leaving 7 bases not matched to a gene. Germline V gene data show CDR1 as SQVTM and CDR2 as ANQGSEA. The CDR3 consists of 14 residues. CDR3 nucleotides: TGCAGCGTGCCGCTAGCGGGGGGCCCAGAGACCCAGTACTTC. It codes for CSVPLAGGPETQYF.

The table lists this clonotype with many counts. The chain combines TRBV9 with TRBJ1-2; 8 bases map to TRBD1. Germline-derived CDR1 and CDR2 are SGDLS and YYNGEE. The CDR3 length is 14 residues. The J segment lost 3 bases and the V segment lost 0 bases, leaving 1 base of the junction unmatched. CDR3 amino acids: CASSVGTGYYGYTF. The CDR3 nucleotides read TGTGCCAGCAGCGTAGGGACAGGGTACTATGGCTACACCTTC.

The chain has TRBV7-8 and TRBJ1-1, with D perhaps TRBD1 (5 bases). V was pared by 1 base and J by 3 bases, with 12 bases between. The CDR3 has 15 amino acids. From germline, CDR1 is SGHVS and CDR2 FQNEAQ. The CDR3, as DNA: TGTGCCAGCAGCTTAGGACCAGGGAAGGACACTGAAGCTTTCTTT. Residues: CASSLGPGKDTEAFF.

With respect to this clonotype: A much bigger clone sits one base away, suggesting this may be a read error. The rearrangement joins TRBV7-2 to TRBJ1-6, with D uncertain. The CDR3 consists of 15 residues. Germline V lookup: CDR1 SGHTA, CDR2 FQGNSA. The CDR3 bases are TGTGCCAGCAGCTTTACAGAGATCTATAATTCACCCCCCCACTTT. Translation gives CASSFTEIYNSPPHF.

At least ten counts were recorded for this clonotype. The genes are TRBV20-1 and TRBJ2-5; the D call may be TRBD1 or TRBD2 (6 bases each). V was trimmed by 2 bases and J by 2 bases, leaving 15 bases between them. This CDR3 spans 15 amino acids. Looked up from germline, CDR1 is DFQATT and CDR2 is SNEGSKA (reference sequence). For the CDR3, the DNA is TGCAGTGCTAGAAAGGGCGGGACACTTCAAGAGACCCAGTACTTC. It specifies CSARKGGTLQETQYF.

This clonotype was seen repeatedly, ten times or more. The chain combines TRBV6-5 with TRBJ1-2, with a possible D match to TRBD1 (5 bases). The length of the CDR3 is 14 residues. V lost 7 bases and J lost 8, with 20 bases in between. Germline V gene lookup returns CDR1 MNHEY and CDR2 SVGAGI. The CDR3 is CASTKVGGAQGYTF. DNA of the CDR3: TGTGCCAGCACCAAAGTCGGCGGGGCGCAAGGCTACACCTTC.

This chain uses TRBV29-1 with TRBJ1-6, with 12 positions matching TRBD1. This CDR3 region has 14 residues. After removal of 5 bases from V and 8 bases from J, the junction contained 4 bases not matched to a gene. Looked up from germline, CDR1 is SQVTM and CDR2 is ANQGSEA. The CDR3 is CSVRGQGAYSPLHF. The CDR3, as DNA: TGCAGCGTTCGGGGACAGGGGGCTTATTCACCCCTCCACTTT. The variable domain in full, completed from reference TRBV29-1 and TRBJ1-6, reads SAVISQKPSRDICQRGTSLTIQCQVDSQVTMMFWYRQQPGQSLTLIATANQGSEATYESGFVIDKFPISRPNLTFSTLTVSNMSPEDSSIYLCSVRGQGAYSPLHFGNGTRLTVT.

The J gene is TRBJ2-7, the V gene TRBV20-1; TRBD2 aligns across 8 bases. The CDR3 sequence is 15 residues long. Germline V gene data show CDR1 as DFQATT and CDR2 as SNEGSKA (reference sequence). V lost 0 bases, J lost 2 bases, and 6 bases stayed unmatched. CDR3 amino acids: CSARDQAGVPYEQYF. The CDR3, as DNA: TGCAGTGCTAGAGATCAAGCGGGAGTGCCCTACGAGCAGTACTTC.

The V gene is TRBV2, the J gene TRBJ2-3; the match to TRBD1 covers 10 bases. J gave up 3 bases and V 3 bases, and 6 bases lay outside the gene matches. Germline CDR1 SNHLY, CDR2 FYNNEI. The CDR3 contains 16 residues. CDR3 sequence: CASSDPDRGRTDTQYF. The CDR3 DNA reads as TGTGCCAGCAGTGACCCGGACAGGGGGAGGACAGATACGCAGTATTTT.